This T cell receptor beta chain was sequenced in a study of blood T cell repertoires in COVID-19. Study-level background: Acute and convalescent COVID-19 specimens originated in the United States, Italy and Spain. PBMCs, B-cell-depleted T cells, or T cells provided the cDNA or gDNA that made up the material.

Source study methods: Nucleated cell number was recorded as an estimate derived from reference gene primer amplification. The repertoire was sequenced with immunoSEQ multiplex PCR; TCRdb's copy has only in-frame clones and lacks some. That table gives V, J and clone size, and the DNA gave D and trimming. The sample yields a few hundred thousand clones, around 89% seen once. Sample: peripheral blood. The origin of this receptor is an older woman with acute or convalescent COVID-19.

The CDR3: CASSGDRADTIYF. The CDR3 nucleotides are TGTGCCAGCAGCGGGGACAGGGCGGACACCATATATTTT. This chain connects TRBV5-4 to TRBJ1-3, with 9 bases matching TRBD1. Germline V gene lookup returns CDR1 SGHNT and CDR2 YYREEE (reference sequence). The V gene end was trimmed by 4 bases and the J gene end by 8 bases; junction bases not matched to a gene: 4. CDR3 length: 13 amino acids. Full variable domain (outside the CDR3, taken from reference TRBV5-4 and TRBJ1-3): ETGVTQSPTHLIKTRGQQVTLRCSSQSGHNTVSWYQQALGQGPQFIFQYYREEENGRGNFPPRFSGLQFPNYSSELNVNALELDDSALYLCASSGDRADTIYFGEGSWLTVV.